A selection of T cell receptor beta chains follows, all from one sample in a study of OX40 agonist ivuxolimab in advanced cancers. TCRdb's copy holds only in-frame clones and misses some; the assay was immunoSEQ multiplex PCR. Here the sample spans 90,000 to 100,000 clones, 95% to 97% being singletons. The material sequenced was CD4+ or CD8+ T cells sorted from blood, taken in a trial of the OX40 agonist ivuxolimab. All receptors derive from an adult with an advanced solid tumor such as melanoma, head and neck, liver or kidney cancer. Both conserved end residues are part of each CDR3. A D gene is named only where the DNA matches it firmly. Some rows mark clone size as missing; the rest say once, few, many or name a class of expanded clone.

J gene,D gene,V gene,clone size,CDR3 protein,CDR3 DNA
TRBJ2-7,TRBD2,TRBV7-3,NA,CASSSGLALGEQYF,TGTGCCAGCAGCTCGGGACTAGCTTTGGGGGAGCAGTACTTC
TRBJ2-3,TRBD2,TRBV11-3,NA,CASSLAGGSSIDTQYF,TGTGCCAGCAGCTTAGCGGGAGGTTCGTCTATAGATACGCAGTATTTT
TRBJ2-1,TRBD2,TRBV7-8,NA,CASSLEASGRKTKSEQFF,TGTGCCAGCAGCTTAGAGGCTAGCGGGAGGAAGACGAAAAGTGAGCAGTTCTTC
TRBJ2-6,NA,TRBV19,NA,CASKIGGANVLTF,TGTGCCAGTAAAATTGGTGGGGCCAACGTCCTGACTTTC
TRBJ1-5,NA,TRBV6-6,NA,CASSIQGAGGPQHF,TGTGCCAGCAGCATACAGGGAGCCGGGGGGCCCCAGCATTTT
TRBJ1-5,NA,TRBV2,NA,CASSERGVSNQPQHF,TGTGCCAGCAGTGAACGGGGGGTGAGCAATCAGCCCCAGCATTTT
TRBJ1-5,NA,TRBV11-2,NA,CASSLATGGHQPQHF,TGTGCCAGCAGCTTAGCTACAGGAGGACATCAGCCCCAGCATTTT
TRBJ1-2,TRBD1,TRBV11-2,NA,CASSRDRGEYGYTF,TGTGCCAGCAGCCGGGACAGGGGGGAATATGGCTACACCTTC
TRBJ2-2,TRBD2,TRBV19,NA,CASSIGTSGRYTGELFF,TGTGCCAGTAGTATAGGAACTAGCGGGAGATACACCGGGGAGCTGTTTTTT
TRBJ2-5,TRBD2,TRBV5-4,NA,CASSGGTNQETQYF,TGTGCCAGCAGCGGCGGGACTAACCAAGAGACCCAGTACTTC
TRBJ2-1,NA,TRBV27,NA,CASSRTGINEQFF,TGTGCCAGCAGTAGAACAGGGATCAATGAGCAGTTCTTC
TRBJ2-3,NA,TRBV9,NA,CASSTDLGDTQYF,TGTGCCAGCAGCACGGACTTGGGGGATACGCAGTATTTT
TRBJ2-3,NA,TRBV10-3,NA,CAILSGAGGTDTQYF,TGTGCCATCCTATCGGGGGCCGGAGGCACAGATACGCAGTATTTT
TRBJ1-2,NA,TRBV2,NA,CASLTDGYTF,TGTGCCAGTTTGACAGATGGCTACACCTTC
TRBJ2-3,NA,TRBV5-1,NA,CASSRESSTDTQYF,TGCGCCAGCAGCCGGGAATCTAGCACAGATACGCAGTATTTT
TRBJ1-5,NA,TRBV9,NA,CASSAAPGVGQPQHF,TGTGCCAGCAGCGCCGCCCCAGGGGTGGGGCAGCCCCAGCATTTT
TRBJ2-7,NA,TRBV14,NA,CASSPTRASYYEQYF,TGTGCCAGCAGCCCGACCAGGGCTAGCTACTACGAGCAGTACTTC
TRBJ2-3,NA,TRBV27,once,CASSLSYNTDTQYF,TGTGCCAGCAGTTTATCCTATAATACAGATACGCAGTATTTT
TRBJ2-7,NA,TRBV4-1,NA,CASSQLDGYEQYF,TGCGCCAGCAGCCAACTTGACGGCTACGAGCAGTACTTC
TRBJ1-2,NA,TRBV5-4,NA,CASNRLVEGSNYGYTF,TGTGCCAGCAACCGATTAGTGGAGGGATCTAACTATGGCTACACCTTC
TRBJ2-7,TRBD2,TRBV6-5,NA,CASSYRGGAGDYEQYF,TGTGCCAGCAGTTACCGCGGTGGGGCGGGGGACTACGAGCAGTACTTC
TRBJ2-7,NA,TRBV5-1,NA,CASSFEGAYEQYF,TGCGCCAGCAGCTTTGAGGGAGCCTACGAGCAGTACTTC
TRBJ2-7,NA,TRBV27,NA,CASSLTETGYEQYF,TGTGCCAGCAGTTTAACGGAGACAGGCTACGAGCAGTACTTC
TRBJ2-5,TRBD2,TRBV28,NA,CASRSPLLADNQETQYF,TGTGCCAGCAGGTCGCCCTTACTAGCGGACAACCAAGAGACCCAGTACTTC
TRBJ1-4,TRBD1,TRBV27,NA,CASSLQGGEKLFF,TGTGCCAGCAGTTTACAGGGGGGAGAAAAACTGTTTTTT
TRBJ2-7,TRBD2,TRBV5-6,NA,CASTLAGVIYEQYF,TGTGCCAGCACCCTAGCGGGGGTGATCTACGAGCAGTACTTC
TRBJ2-7,NA,TRBV5-8,NA,CASSLEVYEQYF,TGTGCCAGCAGCTTGGAGGTCTACGAGCAGTACTTC
TRBJ2-7,TRBD2,TRBV7-8,NA,CASSLAAGGIYEQYF,TGTGCCAGCAGCTTAGCGGCGGGAGGTATCTACGAGCAGTACTTC
TRBJ2-7,NA,TRBV2,few,CASRGTDEQYF,TGTGCCAGCAGAGGAACGGACGAGCAGTACTTC
TRBJ2-7,NA,TRBV5-1,once,CASSPAVGKRVYEQYF,TGCGCCAGCAGCCCCGCGGTTGGGAAACGGGTCTACGAGCAGTACTTC
TRBJ2-7,NA,TRBV7-9,NA,CASSLTGDTEFSYEQYF,TGTGCCAGCAGCCTTACGGGGGACACAGAGTTCTCCTACGAGCAGTACTTC
TRBJ2-1,NA,TRBV28,NA,CASSLYSDEQFF,TGTGCCAGCAGTCTTTACAGTGACGAGCAGTTCTTC
TRBJ1-4,NA,TRBV2,NA,CASRPGREEKLFF,TGTGCCAGCAGACCCGGACGGGAGGAAAAACTGTTTTTT